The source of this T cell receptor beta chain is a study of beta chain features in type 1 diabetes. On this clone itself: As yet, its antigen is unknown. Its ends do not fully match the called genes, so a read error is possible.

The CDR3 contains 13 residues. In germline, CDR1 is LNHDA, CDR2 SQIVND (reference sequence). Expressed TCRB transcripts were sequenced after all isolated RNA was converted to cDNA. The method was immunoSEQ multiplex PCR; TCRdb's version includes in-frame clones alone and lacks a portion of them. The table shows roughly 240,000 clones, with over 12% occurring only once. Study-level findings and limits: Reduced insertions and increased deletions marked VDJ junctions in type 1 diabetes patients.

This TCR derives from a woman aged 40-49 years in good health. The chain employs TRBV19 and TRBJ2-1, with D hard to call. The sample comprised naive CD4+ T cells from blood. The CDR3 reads CASRIAFHNEQFF. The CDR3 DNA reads TGTGCCAGTAGGATAGCTTTCCACAATGAGCAGTTCTTC.